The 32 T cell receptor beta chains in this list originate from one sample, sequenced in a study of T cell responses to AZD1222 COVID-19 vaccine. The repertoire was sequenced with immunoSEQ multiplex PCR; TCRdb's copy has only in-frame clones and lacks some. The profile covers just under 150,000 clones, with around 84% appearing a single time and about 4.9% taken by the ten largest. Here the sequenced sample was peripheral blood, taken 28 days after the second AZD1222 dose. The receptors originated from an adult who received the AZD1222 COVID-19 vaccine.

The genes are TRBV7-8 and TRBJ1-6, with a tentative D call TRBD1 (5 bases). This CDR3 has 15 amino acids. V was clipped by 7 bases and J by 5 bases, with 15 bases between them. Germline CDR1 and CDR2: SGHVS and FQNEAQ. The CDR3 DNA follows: TGTGCCAGCACCCCCCGCGGGGCGGATAATTCACCCCTCCACTTT. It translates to CASTPRGADNSPLHF.

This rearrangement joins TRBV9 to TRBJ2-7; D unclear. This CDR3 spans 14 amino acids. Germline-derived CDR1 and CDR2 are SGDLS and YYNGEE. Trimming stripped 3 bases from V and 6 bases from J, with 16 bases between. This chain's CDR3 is CASSADPQAGEQYF. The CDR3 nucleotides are TGTGCCAGCAGCGCGGACCCTCAAGCAGGCGAGCAGTACTTC. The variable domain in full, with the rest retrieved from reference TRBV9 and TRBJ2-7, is DSGVTQTPKHLITATGQRVTLRCSPRSGDLSVYWYQQSLDQGLQFLIQYYNGEERAKGNILERFSAQQFPDLHSELNLSSLELGDSALYFCASSADPQAGEQYFGPGTRLTVT.

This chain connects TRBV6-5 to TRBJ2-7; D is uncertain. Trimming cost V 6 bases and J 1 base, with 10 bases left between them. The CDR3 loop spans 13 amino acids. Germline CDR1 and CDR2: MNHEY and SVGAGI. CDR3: CASSRTRSYEQYF. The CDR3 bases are TGTGCCAGCAGCCGTACGAGGTCCTACGAGCAGTACTTC.

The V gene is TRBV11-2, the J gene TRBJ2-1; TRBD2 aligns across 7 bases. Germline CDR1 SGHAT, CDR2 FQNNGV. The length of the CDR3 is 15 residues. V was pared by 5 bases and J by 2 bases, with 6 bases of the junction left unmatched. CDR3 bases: TGTGCCAGCAGCCCGCCTGGGGGGGCCTACAATGAGCAGTTCTTC. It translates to CASSPPGGAYNEQFF.

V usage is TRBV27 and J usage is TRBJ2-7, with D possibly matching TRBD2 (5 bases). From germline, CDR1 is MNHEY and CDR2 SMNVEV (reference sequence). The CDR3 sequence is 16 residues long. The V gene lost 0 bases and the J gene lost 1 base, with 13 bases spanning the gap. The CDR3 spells CASSLSSTGVSYEQYF. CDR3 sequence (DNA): TGTGCCAGCAGTTTATCCTCCACCGGGGTGTCCTACGAGCAGTACTTC.

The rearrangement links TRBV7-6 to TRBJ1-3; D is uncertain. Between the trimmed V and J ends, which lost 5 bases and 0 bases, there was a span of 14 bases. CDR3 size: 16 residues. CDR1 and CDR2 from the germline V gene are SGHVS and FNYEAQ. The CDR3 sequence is CASSSVDSSSGNTIYF. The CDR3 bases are TGTGCCAGCAGCAGTGTAGACTCTAGCTCTGGAAACACCATATATTTT.

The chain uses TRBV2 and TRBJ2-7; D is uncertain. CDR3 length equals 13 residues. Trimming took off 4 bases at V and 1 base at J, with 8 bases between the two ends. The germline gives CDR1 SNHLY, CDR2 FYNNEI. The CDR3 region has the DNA TGTGCCAGCAGTGTTGACAATTCCTACGAGCAGTACTTC. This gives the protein CASSVDNSYEQYF.

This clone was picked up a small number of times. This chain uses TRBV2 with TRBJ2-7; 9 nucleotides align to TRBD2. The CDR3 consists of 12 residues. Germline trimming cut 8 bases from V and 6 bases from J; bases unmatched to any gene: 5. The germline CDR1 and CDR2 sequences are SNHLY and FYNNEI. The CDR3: CASAREGVEQYF. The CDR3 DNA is TGTGCCAGCGCGCGGGAGGGGGTCGAGCAGTACTTC.

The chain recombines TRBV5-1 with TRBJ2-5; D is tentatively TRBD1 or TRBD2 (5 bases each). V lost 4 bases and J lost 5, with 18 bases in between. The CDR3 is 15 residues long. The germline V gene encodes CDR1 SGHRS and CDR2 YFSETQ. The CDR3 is CASSASGSRGETQYF. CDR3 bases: TGCGCCAGCAGCGCCTCAGGGTCTAGAGGGGAGACCCAGTACTTC.

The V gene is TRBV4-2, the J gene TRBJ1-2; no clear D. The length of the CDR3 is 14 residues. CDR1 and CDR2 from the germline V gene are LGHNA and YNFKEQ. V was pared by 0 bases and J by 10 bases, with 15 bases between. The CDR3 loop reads CASSQDPQRPHYTF. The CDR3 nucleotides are TGTGCCAGCAGCCAAGATCCCCAAAGACCGCACTACACCTTC.

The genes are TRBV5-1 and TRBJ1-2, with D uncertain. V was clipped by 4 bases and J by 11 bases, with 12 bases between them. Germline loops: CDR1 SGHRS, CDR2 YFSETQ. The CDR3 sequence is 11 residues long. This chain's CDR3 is CASSEPIGYTF. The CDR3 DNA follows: TGCGCCAGCAGCGAGCCAATTGGGTACACCTTC.

DNA of the CDR3: TGCGCCAGCAGGAATATACAGGGGGGGAATGAAAAACTGTTTTTT. Translated: CASRNIQGGNEKLFF. The V and J genes are TRBV5-1 and TRBJ1-4; 8 bases match TRBD1. The CDR3 runs 15 residues. CDR1 and CDR2 (germline): SGHRS, YFSETQ. J gave up 5 bases and V 5 bases, and 8 bases lay outside the gene matches.

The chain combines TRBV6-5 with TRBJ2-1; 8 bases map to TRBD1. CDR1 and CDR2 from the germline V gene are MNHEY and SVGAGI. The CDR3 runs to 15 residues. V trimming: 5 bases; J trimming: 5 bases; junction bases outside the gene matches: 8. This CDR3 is CASSTPGQANNEQFF. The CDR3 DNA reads TGTGCCAGCAGTACTCCGGGACAGGCTAACAATGAGCAGTTCTTC.

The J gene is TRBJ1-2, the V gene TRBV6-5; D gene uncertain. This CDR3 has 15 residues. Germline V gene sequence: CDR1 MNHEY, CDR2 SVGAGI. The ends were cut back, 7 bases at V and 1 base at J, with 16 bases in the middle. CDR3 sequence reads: CASTVRAQYNYGYTF. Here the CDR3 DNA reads TGTGCCAGCACCGTCCGCGCACAGTATAACTATGGCTACACCTTC.

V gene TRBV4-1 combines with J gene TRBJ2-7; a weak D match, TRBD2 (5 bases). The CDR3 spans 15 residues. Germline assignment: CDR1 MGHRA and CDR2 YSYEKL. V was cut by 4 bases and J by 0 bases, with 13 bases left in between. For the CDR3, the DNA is TGCGCCAGCAGCCTCGGGCGGGTGAGCTCCTACGAGCAGTACTTC. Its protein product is CASSLGRVSSYEQYF.

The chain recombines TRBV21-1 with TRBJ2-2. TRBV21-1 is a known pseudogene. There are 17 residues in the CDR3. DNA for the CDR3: TGTGCCAGCCCAAAACGGCAGGGCGCCCCGGGATCCGGGGAGCTGTTTTTT. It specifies CASPKRQGAPGSGELFF.

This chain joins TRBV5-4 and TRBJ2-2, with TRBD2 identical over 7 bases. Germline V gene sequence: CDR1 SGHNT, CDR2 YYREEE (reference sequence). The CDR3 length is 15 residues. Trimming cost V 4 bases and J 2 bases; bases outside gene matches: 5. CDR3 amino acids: CASSVRDYNTGELFF. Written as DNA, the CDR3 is TGTGCCAGCAGCGTCCGGGACTACAACACCGGGGAGCTGTTTTTT.

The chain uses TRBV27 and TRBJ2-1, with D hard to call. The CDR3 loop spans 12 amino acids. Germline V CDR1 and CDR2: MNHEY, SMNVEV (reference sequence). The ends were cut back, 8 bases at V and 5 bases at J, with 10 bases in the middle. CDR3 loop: CASRPIHNEQFF. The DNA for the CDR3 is TGTGCCAGCCGTCCCATCCACAATGAGCAGTTCTTC.

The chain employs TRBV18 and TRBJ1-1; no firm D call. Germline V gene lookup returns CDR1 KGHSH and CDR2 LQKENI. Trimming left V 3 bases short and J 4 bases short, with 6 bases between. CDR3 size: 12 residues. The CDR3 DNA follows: TGTGCCAGCTCACCCCAGCGCACTGAAGCTTTCTTT. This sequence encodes CASSPQRTEAFF.

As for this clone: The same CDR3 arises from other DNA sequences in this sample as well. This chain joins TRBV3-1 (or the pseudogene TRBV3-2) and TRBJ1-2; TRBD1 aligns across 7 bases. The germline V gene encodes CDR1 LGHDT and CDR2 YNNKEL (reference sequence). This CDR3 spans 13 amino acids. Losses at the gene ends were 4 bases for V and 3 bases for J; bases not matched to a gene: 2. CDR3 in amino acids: CASSPQGDYGYTF. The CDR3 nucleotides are TGTGCCAGCAGCCCGCAGGGGGACTATGGCTACACCTTC.

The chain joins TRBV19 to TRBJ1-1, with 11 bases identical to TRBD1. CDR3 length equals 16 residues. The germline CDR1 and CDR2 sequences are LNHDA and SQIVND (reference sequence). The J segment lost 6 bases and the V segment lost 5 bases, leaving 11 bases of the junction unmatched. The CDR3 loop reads CASSAGTGGLGAEAFF. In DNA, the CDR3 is TGTGCCAGTAGTGCCGGGACAGGGGGACTGGGGGCTGAAGCTTTCTTT.

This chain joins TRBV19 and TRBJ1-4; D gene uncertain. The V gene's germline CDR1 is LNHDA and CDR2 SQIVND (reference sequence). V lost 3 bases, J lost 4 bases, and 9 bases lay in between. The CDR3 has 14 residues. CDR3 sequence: CASSINSYNEKLFF. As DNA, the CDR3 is TGTGCCAGTAGTATCAACAGCTATAATGAAAAACTGTTTTTT.

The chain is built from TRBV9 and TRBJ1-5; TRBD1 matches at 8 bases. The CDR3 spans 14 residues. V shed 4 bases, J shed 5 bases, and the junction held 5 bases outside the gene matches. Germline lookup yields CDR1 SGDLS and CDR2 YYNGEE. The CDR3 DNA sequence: TGTGCCAGCAGCTTACAGGGGGGGGATCAGCCCCAGCATTTT. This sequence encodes CASSLQGGDQPQHF.

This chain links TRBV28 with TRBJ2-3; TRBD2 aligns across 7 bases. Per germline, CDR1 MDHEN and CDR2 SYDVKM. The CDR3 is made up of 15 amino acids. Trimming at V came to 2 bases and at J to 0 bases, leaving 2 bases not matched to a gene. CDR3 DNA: TGTGCCAGCAGTTTACTCGGGGGGAGCACAGATACGCAGTATTTT. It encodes CASSLLGGSTDTQYF.

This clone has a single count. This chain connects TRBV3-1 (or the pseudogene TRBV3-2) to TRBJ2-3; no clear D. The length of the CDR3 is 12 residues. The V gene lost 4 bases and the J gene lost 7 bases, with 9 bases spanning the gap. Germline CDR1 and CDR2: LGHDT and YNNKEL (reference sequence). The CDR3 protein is CASSLFKNTQYF. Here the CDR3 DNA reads TGTGCCAGCAGCCTATTCAAAAATACGCAGTATTTT.

The CDR3 DNA follows: TGTGCCATCAGTGACGGGACAGGGGGAAAATCACCCCTCCACTTT. Translating it yields CAISDGTGGKSPLHF. This chain connects TRBV10-3 to TRBJ1-6; 11 bases match TRBD1. Germline V gene lookup returns CDR1 ENHRY and CDR2 SYGVKD. The CDR3 totals 15 residues. V was pared by 3 bases and J by 10 bases, with 5 bases of the junction left unmatched.

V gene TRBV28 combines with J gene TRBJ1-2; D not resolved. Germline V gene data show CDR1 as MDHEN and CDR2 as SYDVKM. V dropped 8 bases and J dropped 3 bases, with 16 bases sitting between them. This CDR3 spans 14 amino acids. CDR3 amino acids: CASGGVPTHYGYTF. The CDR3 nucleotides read TGTGCCAGCGGAGGAGTGCCGACCCACTATGGCTACACCTTC.

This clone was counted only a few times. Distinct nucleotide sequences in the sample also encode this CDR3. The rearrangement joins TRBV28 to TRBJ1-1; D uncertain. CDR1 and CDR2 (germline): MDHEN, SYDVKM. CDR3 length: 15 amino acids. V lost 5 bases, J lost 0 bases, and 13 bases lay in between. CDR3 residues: CASSLWTGVNTEAFF. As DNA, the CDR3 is TGTGCCAGCAGTCTTTGGACGGGAGTGAACACTGAAGCTTTCTTT.

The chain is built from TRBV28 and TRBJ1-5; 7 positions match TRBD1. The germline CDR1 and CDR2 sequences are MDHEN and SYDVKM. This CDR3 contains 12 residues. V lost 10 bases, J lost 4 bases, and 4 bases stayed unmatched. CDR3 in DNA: TGTGCCATCTCGGACAGGAATCAGCCCCAGCATTTT. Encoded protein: CAISDRNQPQHF.

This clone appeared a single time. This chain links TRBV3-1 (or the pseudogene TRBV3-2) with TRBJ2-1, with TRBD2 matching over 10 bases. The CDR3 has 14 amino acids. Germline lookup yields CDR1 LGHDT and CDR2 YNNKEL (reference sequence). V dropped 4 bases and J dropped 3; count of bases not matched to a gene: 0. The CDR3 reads CASSLAGGYNEQFF. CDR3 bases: TGTGCCAGCAGCCTAGCGGGGGGCTACAATGAGCAGTTCTTC.

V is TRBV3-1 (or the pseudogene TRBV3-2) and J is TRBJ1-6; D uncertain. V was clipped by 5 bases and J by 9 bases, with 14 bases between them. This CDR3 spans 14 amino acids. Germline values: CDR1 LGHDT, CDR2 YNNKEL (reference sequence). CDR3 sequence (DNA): TGTGCCAGCAGCGAGACGGTTTCCGGTTCACCCCTCCACTTT. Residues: CASSETVSGSPLHF.

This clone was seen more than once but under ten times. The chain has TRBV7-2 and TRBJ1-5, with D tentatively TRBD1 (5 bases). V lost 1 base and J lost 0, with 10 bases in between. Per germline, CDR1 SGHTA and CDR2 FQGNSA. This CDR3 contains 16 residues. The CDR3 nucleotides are TGTGCCAGCAGCTTAGTGTCAGGGTCTAGCAATCAGCCCCAGCATTTT. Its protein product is CASSLVSGSSNQPQHF. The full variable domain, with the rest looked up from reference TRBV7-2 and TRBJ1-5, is GAGVSQSPSNKVTEKGKDVELRCDPISGHTALYWYRQSLGQGLEFLIYFQGNSAPDKSGLPSDRFSAERTGGSVSTLTIQRTQQEDSAVYLCASSLVSGSSNQPQHFGDGTRLSIL.